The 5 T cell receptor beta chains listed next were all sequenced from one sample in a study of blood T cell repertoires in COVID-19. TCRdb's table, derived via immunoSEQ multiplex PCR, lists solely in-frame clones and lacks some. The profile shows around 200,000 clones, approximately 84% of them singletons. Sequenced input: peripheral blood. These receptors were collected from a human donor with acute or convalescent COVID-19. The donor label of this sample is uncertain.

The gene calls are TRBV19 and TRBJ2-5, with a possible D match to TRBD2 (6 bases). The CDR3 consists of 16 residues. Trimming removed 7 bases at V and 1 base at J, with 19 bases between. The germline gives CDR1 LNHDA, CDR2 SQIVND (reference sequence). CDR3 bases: TGTGCCAGTATGGCGAGCGAAACGGGACTCCAAGAGACCCAGTACTTC. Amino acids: CASMASETGLQETQYF.

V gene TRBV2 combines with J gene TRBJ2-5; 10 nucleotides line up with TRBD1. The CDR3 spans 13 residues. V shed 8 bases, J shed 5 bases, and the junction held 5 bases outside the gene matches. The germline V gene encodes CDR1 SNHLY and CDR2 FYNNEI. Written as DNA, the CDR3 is TGTGCCAGCCAGGACAGGGGGTGGGAGACCCAGTACTTC. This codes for CASQDRGWETQYF.

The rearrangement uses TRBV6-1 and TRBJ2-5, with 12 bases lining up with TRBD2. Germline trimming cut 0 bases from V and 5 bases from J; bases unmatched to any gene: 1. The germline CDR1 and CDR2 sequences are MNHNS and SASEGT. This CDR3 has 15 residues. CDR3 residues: CASSEATSGGETQYF. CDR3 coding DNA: TGTGCCAGCAGTGAAGCGACTAGCGGGGGTGAGACCCAGTACTTC.

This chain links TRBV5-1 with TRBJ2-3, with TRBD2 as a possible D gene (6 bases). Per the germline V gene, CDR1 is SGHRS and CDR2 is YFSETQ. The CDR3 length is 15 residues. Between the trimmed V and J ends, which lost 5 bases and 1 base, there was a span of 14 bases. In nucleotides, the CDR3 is TGCGCCAGCAGAGGCGGCGGGGCGGGCACAGATACGCAGTATTTT. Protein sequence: CASRGGGAGTDTQYF.

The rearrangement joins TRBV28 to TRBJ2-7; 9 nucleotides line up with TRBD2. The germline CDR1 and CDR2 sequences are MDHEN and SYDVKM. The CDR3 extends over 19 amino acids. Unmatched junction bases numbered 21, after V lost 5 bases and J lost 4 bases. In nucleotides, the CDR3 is TGTGCCAGCAGTCCCCTCCCCGCGGGAGGGAGGCTTGGGGTATACGAGCAGTACTTC. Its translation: CASSPLPAGGRLGVYEQYF. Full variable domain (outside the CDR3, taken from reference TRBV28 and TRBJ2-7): DVKVTQSSRYLVKRTGEKVFLECVQDMDHENMFWYRQDPGLGLRLIYFSYDVKMKEKGDIPEGYSVSREKKERFSLILESASTNQTSMYLCASSPLPAGGRLGVYEQYFGPGTRLTVT.